This entry describes one T cell receptor beta chain. Original processing methods: Estimated nucleated cell counts came from reference gene primer amplification. Produced via immunoSEQ multiplex PCR; TCRdb's table is partial and in-frame only. V and J calls and clone size follow that table, whereas D and trimming were derived from the DNA. Among over 95,000 clones listed, 75% to 85% were seen once. This record comes from a study of blood T cell repertoires in COVID-19. Study context: COVID-19 samples from acute and convalescent phases originated in the United States, Italy and Spain. The cDNA or gDNA used as material had been derived from T cells, B-cell-depleted T cells, or PBMCs.

Trimming at V came to 5 bases and at J to 8 bases, leaving 11 bases not matched to a gene. CDR1 is SGHVS and CDR2 is FNYEAQ in the germline V gene. The CDR3 has 15 residues. Sequencing used peripheral blood. The sequence was obtained from a human donor in a cohort sampled during active COVID-19. This sequence joins TRBV7-6 and TRBJ1-1, with TRBD1 matching over 10 bases. CDR3 amino acids: CASSITPGQGTEAFF. The CDR3 bases are TGTGCCAGCAGCATAACACCGGGACAGGGGACCGAAGCTTTCTTT.